Presented here are 4 T cell receptor beta chains from one specimen sequenced in a study of Tregs in tolerant kidney transplant recipients. Produced via immunoSEQ multiplex PCR; TCRdb's table is partial and in-frame only. Seen here are 62,000 or so clones, about 98% observed once, and the top ten hold 0.34%. This specimen consisted of Tregs from blood, obtained before the transplant. The receptors stem from a human donor who received a combined kidney and bone marrow transplant.

The chain combines TRBV6-6 with TRBJ1-6, with TRBD1 matching over 8 bases. The CDR3 spans 12 residues. The germline CDR1 and CDR2 sequences are MNHNY and SVGAGI (reference sequence). The junction had 4 bases not matched to a gene; V was cut back by 8 bases and J by 10 bases. This chain's CDR3 is CASQGAGSPLHF. As DNA, the CDR3 is TGTGCCAGCCAGGGGGCGGGATCACCCCTCCACTTT.

This sequence joins TRBV13 and TRBJ2-7, with D perhaps matching TRBD1 (5 bases). The CDR3 totals 12 residues. Trimming took off 2 bases at V and 3 bases at J, with 5 bases between the two ends. CDR1 is PRHDT, CDR2 FYEKMQ, per germline (reference sequence). The CDR3 nucleotides read TGTGCCAGCAGCTTAACAGGCTACGAGCAGTACTTC. Protein: CASSLTGYEQYF.

This chain joins TRBV6-1 and TRBJ2-2, with a weak D call TRBD1 (6 bases). Germline lookup yields CDR1 MNHNS and CDR2 SASEGT. Trimming stripped 3 bases from V and 6 bases from J, with 23 bases between. The CDR3 has 18 amino acids. As DNA, the CDR3 is TGTGCCAGCAGTGAGATCGCCGACAGGCGAAGACGTTCCGGGGAGCTGTTTTTT. It codes for CASSEIADRRRRSGELFF.

This chain links TRBV7-3 with TRBJ2-1; TRBD2 is a possible D gene (6 bases). Looked up from germline, CDR1 is SGHTA and CDR2 is FQGTGA. Deletions cut 3 bases from V and 4 bases from J, with 13 bases between. CDR3 length: 15 amino acids. This CDR3 reads CASSLGLPTYNEQFF. The CDR3 DNA sequence: TGTGCCAGCAGCTTGGGACTCCCTACTTACAATGAGCAGTTCTTC. The full variable domain, rest sourced from reference TRBV7-3 and TRBJ2-1, is GAGVSQTPSNKVTEKGKYVELRCDPISGHTALYWYRQSLGQGPEFLIYFQGTGAADDSGLPNDRFFAVRPEGSVSTLKIQRTERGDSAVYLCASSLGLPTYNEQFFGPGTRLTVL.